This T cell receptor (beta chain) was captured by sequencing in a study of control samples from healthy donors and cancer patients. Only in-frame clones appear in the TCRdb table, and some are missing; sequencing was by immunoSEQ multiplex PCR. This sample has fewer than 85,000 clones, with about 94% found just once. V lost 2 bases, J lost 5 bases, and 16 bases lay in between. This CDR3 has 15 amino acids. Sequencing was performed on blood. The chain is built from TRBV5-3 and TRBJ1-2; D not certain. TRBV5-3 is an ORF; its function is uncertain. The source is a woman aged 30 to 39 in good health. The CDR3 DNA reads as TGTGCCAGAAGCTTCCTGGACCCTTGGCGTTATGGCTACACCTTC. Residues: CARSFLDPWRYGYTF.